The clone carrying this TCR beta chain was counted ten times or more. These data are taken from a study of Graves' ophthalmopathy and Graves' hyperthyroidism. Trimming left V 8 bases short and J 4 bases short, with 14 bases between. The CDR3 totals 14 residues. Germline lookup yields CDR1 SGHTA and CDR2 FQGTGA. RNA transcripts yielded amplified TCR beta CDR3 regions. First-round RT-PCR with HTBI primers preceded a second-round multiplex PCR. TCRdb redid the calling of the multiplex PCR reads with MiXCR, one entry per CDR3 protein. Of about 400,000 distinct CDR3 sequences in the sample, about 16% were seen once. Ophthalmopathy was moderately-to-severely active, CAS at least 3, NOSPECS at least 4, lasting under 3 months.

V is TRBV7-3 and J is TRBJ2-2; D not certain. The TCR sequence derives from a woman between 18 and 29 years old with Graves' ophthalmopathy. The sequencing input was peripheral blood. As DNA, the CDR3 is TGTGCCAGCCGTGCGACCCCGAGCACCGGGGAGCTGTTTTTT. Its protein product is CASRATPSTGELFF.